This TCR beta chain was sequenced in a study of blood T cell repertoires in COVID-19. Study overall: Donors in the United States, Italy and Spain gave samples during acute or convalescent COVID-19.

Cohort assignment relied on participant-reported clinical history. Original analysis: Using reference gene primer amplification, nucleated cell counts were estimated. Generated by immunoSEQ multiplex PCR, the TCRdb table keeps only in-frame clones and is missing some. V and J calls and clone size come straight from that table; D and trimming were deduced from the DNA. The sample consists of about 360,000 clones, around 87% of them appearing once. V trimming: 3 bases; J trimming: 7 bases; junction bases outside the gene matches: 14. Germline lookup yields CDR1 MNHNS and CDR2 SASEGT. The CDR3 extends over 17 amino acids.

The source material was PBMCs or T cells enriched from blood (not recorded which). The sequence was obtained from a man between 40 and 49 years old in a cohort exposed to, infected with or recovered from COVID-19 (not recorded which). The V gene is TRBV6-1, the J gene TRBJ2-7, with 11 bases lining up with TRBD2. The CDR3 DNA sequence: TGTGCCAGCAGTGATATTAGCGGGAGGGCCATACGTCAAGAGCAGTACTTC. The encoded protein is CASSDISGRAIRQEQYF.